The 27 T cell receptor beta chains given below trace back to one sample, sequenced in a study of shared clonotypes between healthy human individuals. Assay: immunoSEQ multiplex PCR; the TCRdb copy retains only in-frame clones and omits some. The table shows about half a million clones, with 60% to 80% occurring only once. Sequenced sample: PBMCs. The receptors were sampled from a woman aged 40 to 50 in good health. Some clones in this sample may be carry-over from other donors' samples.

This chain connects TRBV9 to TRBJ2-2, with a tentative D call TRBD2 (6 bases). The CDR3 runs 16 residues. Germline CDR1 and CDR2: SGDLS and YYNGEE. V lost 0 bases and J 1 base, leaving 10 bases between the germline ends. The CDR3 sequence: CASSVGSSGNTGELFF. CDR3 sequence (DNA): TGTGCCAGCAGCGTAGGGAGTAGCGGGAACACCGGGGAGCTGTTTTTT.

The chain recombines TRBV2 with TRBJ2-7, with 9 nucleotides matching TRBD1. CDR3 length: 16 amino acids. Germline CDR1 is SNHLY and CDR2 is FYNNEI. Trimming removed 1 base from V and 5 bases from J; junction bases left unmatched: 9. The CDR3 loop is CASSEGRDRAEHEQYF. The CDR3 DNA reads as TGTGCCAGCAGTGAAGGTCGGGACAGGGCGGAGCACGAGCAGTACTTC.

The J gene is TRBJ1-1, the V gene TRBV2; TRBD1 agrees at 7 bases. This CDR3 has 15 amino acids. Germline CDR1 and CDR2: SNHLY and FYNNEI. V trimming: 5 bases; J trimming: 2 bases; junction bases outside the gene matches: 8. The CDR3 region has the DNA TGTGCCAGCAGTACCCACGGACAGGCTAACACTGAAGCTTTCTTT. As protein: CASSTHGQANTEAFF.

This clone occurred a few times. The CDR3 DNA reads as TGTGCCAGCAGCTTTGAGGCGGACTCCCTCTACGAGCAGTACTTC. This sequence encodes CASSFEADSLYEQYF. The genes are TRBV7-6 and TRBJ2-7; a possible D gene is TRBD2 (5 bases). Germline V gene data show CDR1 as SGHVS and CDR2 as FNYEAQ. V was cut by 3 bases and J by 3 bases, with 15 bases left in between. This CDR3 spans 15 amino acids.

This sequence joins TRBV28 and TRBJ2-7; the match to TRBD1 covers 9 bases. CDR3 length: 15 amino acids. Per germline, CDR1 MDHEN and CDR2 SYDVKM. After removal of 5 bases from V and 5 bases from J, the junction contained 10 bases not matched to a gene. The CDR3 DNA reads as TGTGCCAGCAGTCCCCCCGGGACAGGGACCGACGAGCAGTACTTC. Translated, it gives CASSPPGTGTDEQYF.

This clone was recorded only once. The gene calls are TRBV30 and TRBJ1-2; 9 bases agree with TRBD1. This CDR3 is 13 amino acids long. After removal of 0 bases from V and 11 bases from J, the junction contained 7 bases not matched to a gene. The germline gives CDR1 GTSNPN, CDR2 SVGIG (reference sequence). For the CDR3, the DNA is TGTGCCTGGAGTGTAACCGGGACAGGGATGTACACCTTC. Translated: CAWSVTGTGMYTF.

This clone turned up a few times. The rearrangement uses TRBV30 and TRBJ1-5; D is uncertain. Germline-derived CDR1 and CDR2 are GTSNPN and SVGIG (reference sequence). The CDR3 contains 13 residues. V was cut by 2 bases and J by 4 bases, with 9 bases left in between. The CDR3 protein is CAWSRTRNQPQHF. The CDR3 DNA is TGTGCCTGGAGTCGAACCAGAAATCAGCCCCAGCATTTT.

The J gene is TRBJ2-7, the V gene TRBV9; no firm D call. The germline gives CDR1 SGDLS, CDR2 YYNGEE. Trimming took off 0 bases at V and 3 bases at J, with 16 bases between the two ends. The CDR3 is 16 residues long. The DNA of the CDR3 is TGTGCCAGCAGCGTAGGAGCCAACCTTGGGGACTACGAGCAGTACTTC. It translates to CASSVGANLGDYEQYF.

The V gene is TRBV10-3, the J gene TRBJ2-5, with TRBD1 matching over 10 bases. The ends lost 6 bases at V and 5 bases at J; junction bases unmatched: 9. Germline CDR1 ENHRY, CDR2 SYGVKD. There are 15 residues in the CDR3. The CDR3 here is CAIRRDRGLGETQYF. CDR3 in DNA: TGTGCCATCAGAAGAGACAGGGGGCTTGGGGAGACCCAGTACTTC.

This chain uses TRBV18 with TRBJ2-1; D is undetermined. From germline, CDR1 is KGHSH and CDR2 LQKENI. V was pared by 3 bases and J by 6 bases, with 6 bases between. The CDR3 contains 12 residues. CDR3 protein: CASSPSTNEQFF. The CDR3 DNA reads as TGTGCCAGCTCACCTAGTACCAATGAGCAGTTCTTC. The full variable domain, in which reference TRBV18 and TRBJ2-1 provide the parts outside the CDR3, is NAGVMQNPRHLVRRRGQEARLRCSPMKGHSHVYWYRQLPEEGLKFMVYLQKENIIDESGMPKERFSAEFPKEGPSILRIQQVVRGDSAAYFCASSPSTNEQFFGPGTRLTVL.

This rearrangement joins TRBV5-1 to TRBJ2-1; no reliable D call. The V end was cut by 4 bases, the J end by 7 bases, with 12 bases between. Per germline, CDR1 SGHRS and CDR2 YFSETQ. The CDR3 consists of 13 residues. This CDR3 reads CASSPSTSNEQFF. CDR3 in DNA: TGCGCCAGCAGCCCATCGACCTCTAATGAGCAGTTCTTC.

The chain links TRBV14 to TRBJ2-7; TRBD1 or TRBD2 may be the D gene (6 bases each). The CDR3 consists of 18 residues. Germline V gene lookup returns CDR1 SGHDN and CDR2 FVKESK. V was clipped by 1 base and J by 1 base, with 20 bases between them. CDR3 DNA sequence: TGTGCCAGCAGCCAAGGCCGGCAGGGGCTAGCGCCTTCCTACGAGCAGTACTTC. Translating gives CASSQGRQGLAPSYEQYF.

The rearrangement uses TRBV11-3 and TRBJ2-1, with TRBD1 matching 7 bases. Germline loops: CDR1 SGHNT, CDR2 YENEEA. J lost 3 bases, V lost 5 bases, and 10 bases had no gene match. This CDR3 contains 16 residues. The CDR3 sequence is CASSALQGTSYNEQFF. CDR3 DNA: TGTGCCAGCAGCGCACTACAGGGGACCAGCTACAATGAGCAGTTCTTC.

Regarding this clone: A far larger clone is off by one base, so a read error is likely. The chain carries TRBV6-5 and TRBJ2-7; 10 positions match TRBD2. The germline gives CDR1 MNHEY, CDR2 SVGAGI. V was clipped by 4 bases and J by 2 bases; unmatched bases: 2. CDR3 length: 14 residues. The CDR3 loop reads CASSSLAGAYEQYF. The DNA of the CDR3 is TGTGCCAGCAGTTCTCTAGCGGGGGCCTACGAGCAGTACTTC.

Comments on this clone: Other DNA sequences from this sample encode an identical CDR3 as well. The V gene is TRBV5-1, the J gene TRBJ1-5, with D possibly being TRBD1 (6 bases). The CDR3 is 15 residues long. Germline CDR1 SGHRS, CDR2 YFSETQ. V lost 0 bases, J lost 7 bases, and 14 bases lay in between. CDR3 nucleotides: TGCGCCAGCAGCTTGGAAGGTGCCAGGGGACAGCCCCAGCATTTT. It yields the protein CASSLEGARGQPQHF.

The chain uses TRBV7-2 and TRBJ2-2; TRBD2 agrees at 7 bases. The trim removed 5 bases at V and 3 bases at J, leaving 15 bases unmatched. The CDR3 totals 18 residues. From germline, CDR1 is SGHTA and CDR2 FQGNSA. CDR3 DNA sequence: TGTGCCAGCAGCGCTACGGGGAGGGGAAGTTGGGACACCGGGGAGCTGTTTTTT. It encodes CASSATGRGSWDTGELFF.

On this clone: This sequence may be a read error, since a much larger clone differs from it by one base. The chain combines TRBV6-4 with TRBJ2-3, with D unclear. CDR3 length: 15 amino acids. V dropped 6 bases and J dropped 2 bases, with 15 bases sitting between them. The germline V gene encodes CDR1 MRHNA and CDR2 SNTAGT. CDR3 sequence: CASSLRARATDTQYF. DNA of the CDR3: TGTGCCAGCAGCCTACGGGCTAGGGCCACAGATACGCAGTATTTT.

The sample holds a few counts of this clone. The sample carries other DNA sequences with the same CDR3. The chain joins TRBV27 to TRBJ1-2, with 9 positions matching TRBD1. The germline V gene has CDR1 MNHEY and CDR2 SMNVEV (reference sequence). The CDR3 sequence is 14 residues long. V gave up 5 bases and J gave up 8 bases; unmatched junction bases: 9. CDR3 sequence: CASSLDRGKLGYTF. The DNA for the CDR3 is TGTGCCAGCAGTCTAGACAGGGGGAAGTTGGGCTACACCTTC.

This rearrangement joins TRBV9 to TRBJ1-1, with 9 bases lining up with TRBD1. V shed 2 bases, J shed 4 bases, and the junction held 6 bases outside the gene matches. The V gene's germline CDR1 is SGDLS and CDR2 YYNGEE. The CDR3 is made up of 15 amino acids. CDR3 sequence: CASSVDGTGITEAFF. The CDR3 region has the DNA TGTGCCAGCAGCGTTGACGGGACAGGGATCACTGAAGCTTTCTTT.

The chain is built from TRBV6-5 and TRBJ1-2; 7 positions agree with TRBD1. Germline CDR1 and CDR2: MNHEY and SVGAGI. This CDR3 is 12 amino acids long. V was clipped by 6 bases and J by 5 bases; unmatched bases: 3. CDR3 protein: CASSTGEYGYTF. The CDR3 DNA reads TGTGCCAGCAGCACAGGGGAATATGGCTACACCTTC.

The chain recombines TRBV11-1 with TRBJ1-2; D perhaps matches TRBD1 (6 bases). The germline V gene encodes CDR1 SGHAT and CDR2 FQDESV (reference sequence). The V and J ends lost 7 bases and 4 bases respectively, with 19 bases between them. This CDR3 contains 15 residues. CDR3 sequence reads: CASTPSPGASYGYTF. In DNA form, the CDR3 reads TGTGCCAGCACCCCTTCCCCAGGGGCCTCCTATGGCTACACCTTC.

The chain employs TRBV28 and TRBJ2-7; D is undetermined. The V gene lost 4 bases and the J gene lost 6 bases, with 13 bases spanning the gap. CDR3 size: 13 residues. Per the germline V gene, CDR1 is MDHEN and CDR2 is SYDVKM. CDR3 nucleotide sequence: TGTGCCAGCAGTTCCCGACAACGGCGCGAGCAGTACTTC. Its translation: CASSSRQRREQYF.

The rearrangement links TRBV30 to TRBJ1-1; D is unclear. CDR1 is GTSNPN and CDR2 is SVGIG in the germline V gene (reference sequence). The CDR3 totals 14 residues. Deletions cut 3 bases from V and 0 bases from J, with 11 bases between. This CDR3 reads CAWSSLPMNTEAFF. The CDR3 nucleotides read TGTGCCTGGAGCTCCCTCCCCATGAACACTGAAGCTTTCTTT.

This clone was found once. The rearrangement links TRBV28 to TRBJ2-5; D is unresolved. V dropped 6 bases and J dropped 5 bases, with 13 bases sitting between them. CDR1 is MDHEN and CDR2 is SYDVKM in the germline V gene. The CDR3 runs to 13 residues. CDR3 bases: TGTGCCAGCAGCCCCTTCGATGGGGAGACCCAGTACTTC. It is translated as CASSPFDGETQYF.

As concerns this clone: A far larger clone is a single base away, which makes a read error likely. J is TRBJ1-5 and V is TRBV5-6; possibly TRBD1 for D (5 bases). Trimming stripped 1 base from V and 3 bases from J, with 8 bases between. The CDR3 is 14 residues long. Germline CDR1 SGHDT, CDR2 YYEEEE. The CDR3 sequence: CASSLWGNNQPQHF. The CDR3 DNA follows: TGTGCCAGCAGCTTGTGGGGGAACAATCAGCCCCAGCATTTT.

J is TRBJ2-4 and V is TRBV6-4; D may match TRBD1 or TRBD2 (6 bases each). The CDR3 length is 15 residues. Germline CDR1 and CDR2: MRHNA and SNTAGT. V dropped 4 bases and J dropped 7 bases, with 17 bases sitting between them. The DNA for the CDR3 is TGTGCCAGCAGTGCTCTCGGGGGCGTGGGGAACATTCAGTACTTC. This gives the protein CASSALGGVGNIQYF.

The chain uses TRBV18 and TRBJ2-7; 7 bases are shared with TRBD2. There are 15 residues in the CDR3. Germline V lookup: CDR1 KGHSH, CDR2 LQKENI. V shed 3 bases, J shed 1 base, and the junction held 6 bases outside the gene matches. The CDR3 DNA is TGTGCCAGCTCACCGAGTCCTAGCGGATCCTACGAGCAGTACTTC. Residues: CASSPSPSGSYEQYF.